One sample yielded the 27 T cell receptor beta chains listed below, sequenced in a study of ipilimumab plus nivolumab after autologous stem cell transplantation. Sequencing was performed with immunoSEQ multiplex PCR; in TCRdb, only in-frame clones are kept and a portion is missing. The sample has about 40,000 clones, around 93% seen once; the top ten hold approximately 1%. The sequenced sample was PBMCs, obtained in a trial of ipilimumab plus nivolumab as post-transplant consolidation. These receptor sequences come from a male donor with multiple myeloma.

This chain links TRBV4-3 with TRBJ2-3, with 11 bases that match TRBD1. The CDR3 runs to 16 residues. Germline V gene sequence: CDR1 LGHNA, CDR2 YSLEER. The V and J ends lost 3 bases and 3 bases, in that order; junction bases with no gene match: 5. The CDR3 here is CASSQAGTGGTDTQYF. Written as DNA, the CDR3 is TGCGCCAGCAGCCAGGCCGGGACAGGGGGGACAGATACGCAGTATTTT.

The CDR3 sequence is CASSYSQTWGSYEQYF. The CDR3 DNA reads as TGTGCCAGCAGTTACTCTCAGACGTGGGGGTCCTACGAGCAGTACTTC. The gene calls are TRBV6-5 and TRBJ2-7; possibly TRBD1 or TRBD2 for D (5 bases each). Trimming took off 0 bases at V and 1 base at J, with 13 bases between the two ends. Germline lookup yields CDR1 MNHEY and CDR2 SVGAGI. CDR3 length equals 16 residues.

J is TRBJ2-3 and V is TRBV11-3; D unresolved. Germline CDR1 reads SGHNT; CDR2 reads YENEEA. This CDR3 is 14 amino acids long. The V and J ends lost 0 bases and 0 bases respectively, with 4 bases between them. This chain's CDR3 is CASSLDTSTDTQYF. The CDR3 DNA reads TGTGCCAGCAGCTTAGATACTAGCACAGATACGCAGTATTTT.

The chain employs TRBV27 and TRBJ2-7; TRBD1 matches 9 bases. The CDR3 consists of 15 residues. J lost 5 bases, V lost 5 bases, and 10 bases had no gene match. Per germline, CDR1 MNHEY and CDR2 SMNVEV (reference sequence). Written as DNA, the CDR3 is TGTGCCAGCAGTATCTTCCGGACAGGGGTTAACGAGCAGTACTTC. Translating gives CASSIFRTGVNEQYF.

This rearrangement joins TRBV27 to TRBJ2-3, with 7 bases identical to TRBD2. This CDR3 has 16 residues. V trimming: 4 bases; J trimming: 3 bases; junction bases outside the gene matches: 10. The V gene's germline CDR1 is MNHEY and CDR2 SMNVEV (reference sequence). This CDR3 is CASSSARRGRTDTQYF. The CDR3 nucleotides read TGTGCCAGCAGTTCGGCTCGGCGCGGGAGAACAGATACGCAGTATTTT.

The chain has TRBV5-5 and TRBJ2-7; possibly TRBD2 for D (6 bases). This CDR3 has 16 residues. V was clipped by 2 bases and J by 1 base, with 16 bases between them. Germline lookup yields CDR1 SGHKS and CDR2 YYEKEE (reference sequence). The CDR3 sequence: CASSFRFGSGSYEQYF. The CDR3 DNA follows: TGTGCCAGCAGCTTTCGGTTCGGGAGCGGGTCCTACGAGCAGTACTTC. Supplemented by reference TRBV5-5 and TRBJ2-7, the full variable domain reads DAGVTQSPTHLIKTRGQQVTLRCSPISGHKSVSWYQQVLGQGPQFIFQYYEKEERGRGNFPDRFSARQFPNYSSELNVNALLLGDSALYLCASSFRFGSGSYEQYFGPGTRLTVT.

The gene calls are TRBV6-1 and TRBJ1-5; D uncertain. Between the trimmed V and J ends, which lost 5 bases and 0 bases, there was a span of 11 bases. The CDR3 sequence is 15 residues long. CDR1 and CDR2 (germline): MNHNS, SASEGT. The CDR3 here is CASSQEGLSNQPQHF. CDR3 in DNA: TGTGCCAGCAGTCAGGAAGGGCTTAGCAATCAGCCCCAGCATTTT.

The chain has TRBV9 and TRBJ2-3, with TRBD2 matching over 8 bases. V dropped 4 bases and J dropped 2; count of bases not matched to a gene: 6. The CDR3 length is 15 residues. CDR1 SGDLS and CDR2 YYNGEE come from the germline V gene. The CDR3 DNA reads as TGTGCCAGCAGCCCCCGACTAGCGCCCACAGATACGCAGTATTTT. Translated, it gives CASSPRLAPTDTQYF.

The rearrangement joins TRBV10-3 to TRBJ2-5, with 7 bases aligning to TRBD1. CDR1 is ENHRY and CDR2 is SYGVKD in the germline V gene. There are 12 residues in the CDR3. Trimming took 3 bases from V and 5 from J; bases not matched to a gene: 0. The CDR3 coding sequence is TGTGCCATCAGTGACAGGGGGGAGACCCAGTACTTC. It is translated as CAISDRGETQYF.

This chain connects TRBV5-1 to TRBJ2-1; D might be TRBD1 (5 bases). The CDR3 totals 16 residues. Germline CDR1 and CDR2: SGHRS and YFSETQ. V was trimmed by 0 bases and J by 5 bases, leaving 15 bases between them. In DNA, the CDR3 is TGCGCCAGCAGCTTGGAGGGCAGGGCGTCTGACAATGAGCAGTTCTTC. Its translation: CASSLEGRASDNEQFF.

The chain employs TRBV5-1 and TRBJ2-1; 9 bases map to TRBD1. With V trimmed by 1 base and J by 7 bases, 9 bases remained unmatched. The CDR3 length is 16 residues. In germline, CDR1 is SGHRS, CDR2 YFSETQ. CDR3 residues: CASSLFGTGLGNEQFF. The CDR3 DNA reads TGCGCCAGCAGCTTGTTCGGGACAGGGCTTGGGAATGAGCAGTTCTTC. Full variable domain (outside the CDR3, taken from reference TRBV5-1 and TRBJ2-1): KAGVTQTPRYLIKTRGQQVTLSCSPISGHRSVSWYQQTPGQGLQFLFEYFSETQRNKGNFPGRFSGRQFSNSRSEMNVSTLELGDSALYLCASSLFGTGLGNEQFFGPGTRLTVL.

The CDR3 nucleotides read TGTGCCAGCAGCCCCGAGGGGGGTCAGCCCCAGCATTTT. This sequence encodes CASSPEGGQPQHF. The V and J genes are TRBV7-6 and TRBJ1-5, with D possibly matching TRBD1 (6 bases). The CDR3 sequence is 13 residues long. Per the germline V gene, CDR1 is SGHVS and CDR2 is FNYEAQ. Trimming shortened V by 5 bases and J by 6 bases, and 11 bases separated the two germline ends.

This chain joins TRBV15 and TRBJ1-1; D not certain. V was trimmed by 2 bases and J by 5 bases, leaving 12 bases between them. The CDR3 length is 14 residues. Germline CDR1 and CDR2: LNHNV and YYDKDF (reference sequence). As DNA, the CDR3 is TGTGCCACCAGCAGAAAGATATCGGAAACTGAAGCTTTCTTT. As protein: CATSRKISETEAFF.

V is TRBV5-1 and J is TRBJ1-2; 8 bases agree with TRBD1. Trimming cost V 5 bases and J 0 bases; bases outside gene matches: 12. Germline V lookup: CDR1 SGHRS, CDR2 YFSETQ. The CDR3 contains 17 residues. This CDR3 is CASSLEQGVGANYGYTF. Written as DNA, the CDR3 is TGCGCCAGCAGTCTCGAACAGGGGGTCGGAGCTAACTATGGCTACACCTTC.

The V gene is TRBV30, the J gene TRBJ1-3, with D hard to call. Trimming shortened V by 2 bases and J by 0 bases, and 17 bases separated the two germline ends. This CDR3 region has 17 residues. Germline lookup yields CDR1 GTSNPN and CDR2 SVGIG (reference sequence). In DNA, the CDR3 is TGTGCCTGGAGTCCCCGGGCAGGACCCGTCTCTGGAAACACCATATATTTT. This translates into CAWSPRAGPVSGNTIYF.

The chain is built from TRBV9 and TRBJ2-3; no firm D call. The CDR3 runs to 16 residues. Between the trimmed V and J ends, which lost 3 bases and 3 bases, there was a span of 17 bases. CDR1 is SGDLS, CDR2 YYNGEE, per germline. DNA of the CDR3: TGTGCCAGCAGCGCCCCGGTTCCCCCCCTTACAGATACGCAGTATTTT. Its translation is CASSAPVPPLTDTQYF. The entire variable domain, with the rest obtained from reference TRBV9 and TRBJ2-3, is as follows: DSGVTQTPKHLITATGQRVTLRCSPRSGDLSVYWYQQSLDQGLQFLIQYYNGEERAKGNILERFSAQQFPDLHSELNLSSLELGDSALYFCASSAPVPPLTDTQYFGPGTRLTVL.

The CDR3 bases are TGTGCCAGCAGCGTAACCTTGGGAGGGCCGAGGGGAGACAATGAGCAGTTCTTC. Amino acid sequence: CASSVTLGGPRGDNEQFF. This chain uses TRBV9 with TRBJ2-1; 7 nucleotides match TRBD2. Unmatched junction bases numbered 15, after V lost 1 base and J lost 5 bases. Germline V CDR1 and CDR2: SGDLS, YYNGEE. The CDR3 is 18 amino acids.

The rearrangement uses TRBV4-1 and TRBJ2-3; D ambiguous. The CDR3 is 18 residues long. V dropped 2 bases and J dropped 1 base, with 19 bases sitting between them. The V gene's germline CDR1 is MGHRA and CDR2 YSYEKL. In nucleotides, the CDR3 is TGCGCCAGCAGCCAACCCACCCTTTCCAGGCGTCGCACAGATACGCAGTATTTT. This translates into CASSQPTLSRRRTDTQYF.

This chain's CDR3 is CASSPDRGRKETQYF. In DNA, the CDR3 is TGTGCCAGCAGTCCCGACCGGGGGAGGAAAGAGACCCAGTACTTC. J is TRBJ2-5 and V is TRBV27; a weak D match, TRBD2 (6 bases). Germline V CDR1 and CDR2: MNHEY, SMNVEV (reference sequence). The CDR3 is 15 residues long. With 5 bases removed from V and 3 bases from J, the gap between germline ends came to 16 bases.

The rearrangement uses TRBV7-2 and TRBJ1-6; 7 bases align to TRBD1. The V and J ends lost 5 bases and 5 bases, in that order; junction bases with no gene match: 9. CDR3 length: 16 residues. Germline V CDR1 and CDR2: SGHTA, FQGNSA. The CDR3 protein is CASSLTGQADNSPLHF. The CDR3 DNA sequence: TGTGCCAGCAGCCTCACCGGACAGGCCGATAATTCACCCCTCCACTTT.

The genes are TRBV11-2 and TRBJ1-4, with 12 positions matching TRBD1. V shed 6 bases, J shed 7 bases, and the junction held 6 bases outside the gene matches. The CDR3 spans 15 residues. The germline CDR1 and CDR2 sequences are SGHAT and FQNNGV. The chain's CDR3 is CASRSGTGGVEKLFF. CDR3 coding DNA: TGTGCCAGCAGATCCGGGACAGGGGGCGTTGAAAAACTGTTTTTT.

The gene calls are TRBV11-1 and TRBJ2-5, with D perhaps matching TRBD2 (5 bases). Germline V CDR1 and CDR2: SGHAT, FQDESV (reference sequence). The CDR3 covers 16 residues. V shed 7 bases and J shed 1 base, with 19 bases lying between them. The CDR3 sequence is CASTLDSYPLQETQYF. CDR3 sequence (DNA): TGTGCCAGCACCTTGGACTCCTACCCACTCCAAGAGACCCAGTACTTC.

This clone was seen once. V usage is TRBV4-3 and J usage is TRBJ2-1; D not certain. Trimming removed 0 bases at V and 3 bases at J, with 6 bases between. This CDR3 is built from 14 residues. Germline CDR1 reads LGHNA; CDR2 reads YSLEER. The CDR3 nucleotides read TGCGCCAGCAGCCAAGATCTCCACTACAATGAGCAGTTCTTC. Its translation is CASSQDLHYNEQFF.

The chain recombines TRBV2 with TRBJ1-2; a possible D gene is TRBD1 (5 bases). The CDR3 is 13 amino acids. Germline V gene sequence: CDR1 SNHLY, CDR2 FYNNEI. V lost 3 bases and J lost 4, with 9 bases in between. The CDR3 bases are TGTGCCAGCAGTGAGGGCAGGGTCTATGGCTACACCTTC. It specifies CASSEGRVYGYTF.

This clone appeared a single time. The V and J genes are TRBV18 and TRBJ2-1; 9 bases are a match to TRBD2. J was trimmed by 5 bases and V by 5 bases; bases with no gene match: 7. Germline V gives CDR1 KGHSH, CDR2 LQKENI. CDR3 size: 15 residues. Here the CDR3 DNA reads TGTGCCAGCTCAGGGGTAGCGGGAGAGAACAATGAGCAGTTCTTC. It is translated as CASSGVAGENNEQFF.

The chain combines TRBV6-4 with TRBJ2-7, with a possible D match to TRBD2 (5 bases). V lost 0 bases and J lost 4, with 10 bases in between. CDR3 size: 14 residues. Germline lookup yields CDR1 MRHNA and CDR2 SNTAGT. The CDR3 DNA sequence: TGTGCCAGCAGTGACTCGGAGGTGCGGTACGAGCAGTACTTC. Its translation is CASSDSEVRYEQYF.

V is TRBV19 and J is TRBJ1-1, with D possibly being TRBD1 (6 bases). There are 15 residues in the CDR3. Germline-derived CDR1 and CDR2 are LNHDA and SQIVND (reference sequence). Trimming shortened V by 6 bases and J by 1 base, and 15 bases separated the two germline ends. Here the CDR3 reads CASSYGDTRNTEAFF. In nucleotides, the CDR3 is TGTGCCAGTAGCTATGGGGACACGCGGAACACTGAAGCTTTCTTT.